Below are 13 T cell receptor beta chains sequenced from a single sample in a study of shared clonotypes between healthy human individuals. The table came from immunoSEQ multiplex PCR; TCRdb's copy has only in-frame clones and leaves some out. The data contain around 2,000,000 clones, 90% to 95% of them singletons. Naive CD8 cells comprised CD45RO-negative, CCR7-positively selected cells, excluding terminally differentiated effector memory CD45RA+ cells. Sequencing used naive CD8+ T cells from PBMCs. These receptors originate from a man between 18 and 35 years old in good health. Some clones in this sample may be carry-over from other donors' samples.

The sample holds one count of this clone. The V gene is TRBV21-1, the J gene TRBJ2-7; the table's D call, TRBD1, has no DNA check behind it. TRBV21-1 represents a pseudogene. This CDR3 is 14 amino acids long. The CDR3 nucleotides are TGTGCCAGCAGCAAAGGTCGGCAGGACTACGAGCAGTACTTC. This encodes CASSKGRQDYEQYF.

Regarding this clone: This same CDR3 is encoded by further DNA sequences in the sample. The genes are TRBV27 and TRBJ2-1, with 10 bases fitting TRBD1. The CDR3 sequence is 15 residues long. V lost 6 bases, J lost 2 bases, and 4 bases stayed unmatched. Looked up from germline, CDR1 is MNHEY and CDR2 is SMNVEV (reference sequence). DNA of the CDR3: TGTGCCAGCAGCTTCGGACAGGGGGCCTACAATGAGCAGTTCTTC. It is translated as CASSFGQGAYNEQFF.

The CDR3: CSVAGGSQETQYF. For the CDR3, the DNA is TGCAGCGTTGCTGGGGGGAGCCAAGAGACCCAGTACTTC. V gene TRBV29-1 combines with J gene TRBJ2-5, with TRBD2 as a possible D gene (6 bases). The V end lost 4 bases, the J end lost 1 base, and 10 bases lay between the germline ends. The CDR3 contains 13 residues. Germline CDR1 SQVTM, CDR2 ANQGSEA.

The chain combines TRBV10-3 with TRBJ2-1; possible D gene TRBD2, 5 bases. Germline-derived CDR1 and CDR2 are ENHRY and SYGVKD. This CDR3 spans 16 amino acids. Trimming pared 4 bases from V and 5 bases from J, leaving 18 bases between. The CDR3 DNA reads as TGTGCCATCAGTGCTCTGGAGGCAGGAAGAAACAATGAGCAGTTCTTC. It is translated as CAISALEAGRNNEQFF.

This clone was counted a single time. The chain joins TRBV2 to TRBJ2-3; D is perhaps TRBD2 (6 bases). The CDR3 loop spans 16 amino acids. Germline loops: CDR1 SNHLY, CDR2 FYNNEI. Trimming pared 3 bases from V and 2 bases from J, leaving 15 bases between. CDR3 bases: TGTGCCAGCAGTGACGCGGGACGCGTCGTCACAGATACGCAGTATTTT. This codes for CASSDAGRVVTDTQYF. The entire variable domain, with the rest obtained from reference TRBV2 and TRBJ2-3, is as follows: EPEVTQTPSHQVTQMGQEVILRCVPISNHLYFYWYRQILGQKVEFLVSFYNNEISEKSEIFDDQFSVERPDGSNFTLKIRSTKLEDSAMYFCASSDAGRVVTDTQYFGPGTRLTVL.

This clone has just one count. The gene calls are TRBV7-3 and TRBJ2-1; D ambiguous. CDR3 length equals 12 residues. Trimming cost V 5 bases and J 4 bases, with 6 bases left between them. Germline CDR1 reads SGHTA; CDR2 reads FQGTGA. This chain's CDR3 is CASSASYNEQFF. The DNA of the CDR3 is TGTGCCAGCAGCGCCTCATACAATGAGCAGTTCTTC.

The chain is built from TRBV4-1 and TRBJ2-7; D remains unclear. CDR3 size: 13 residues. V lost 0 bases and J 6 bases, leaving 9 bases between the germline ends. Germline lookup yields CDR1 MGHRA and CDR2 YSYEKL. The CDR3 bases are TGCGCCAGCAGCCAAGATAACGGTGGCGAGCAGTACTTC. This codes for CASSQDNGGEQYF.

The V gene is TRBV28, the J gene TRBJ2-7; D remains ambiguous. The CDR3 covers 13 residues. CDR1 is MDHEN, CDR2 SYDVKM, per germline. The V and J ends lost 4 bases and 4 bases respectively, with 11 bases between them. CDR3: CASSWGMGYEQYF. CDR3 DNA sequence: TGTGCCAGCAGTTGGGGAATGGGTTACGAGCAGTACTTC.

The CDR3 protein is CASSAPGEGEYEQYF. The CDR3 bases are TGTGCCAGCAGTGCCCCGGGGGAGGGTGAATACGAGCAGTACTTC. The V gene is TRBV28, the J gene TRBJ2-7, with 7 bases lining up with TRBD2. The V segment lost 5 bases and the J segment 4 bases; nucleotides outside the gene matches: 11. Germline assignment: CDR1 MDHEN and CDR2 SYDVKM. The CDR3 covers 15 residues.

The chain carries TRBV19 and TRBJ2-1, with D maybe TRBD2 (6 bases). The CDR3 is 15 residues long. Trimming shortened V by 7 bases and J by 4 bases, and 17 bases separated the two germline ends. Germline CDR1 and CDR2: LNHDA and SQIVND (reference sequence). This CDR3 reads CASTSRDSRYNEQFF. The CDR3 nucleotides read TGTGCCAGTACCTCCCGGGACTCTCGTTACAATGAGCAGTTCTTC.

The rearrangement joins TRBV19 to TRBJ2-1, with 12 bases matching TRBD2. CDR1 and CDR2 (germline): LNHDA, SQIVND (reference sequence). CDR3 length: 18 amino acids. The V gene end was trimmed by 3 bases and the J gene end by 4 bases; junction bases not matched to a gene: 10. CDR3 coding DNA: TGTGCCAGTAGTATTCAGGGGCTAGCGGGAGGGCCATACAATGAGCAGTTCTTC. Its translation is CASSIQGLAGGPYNEQFF.

The chain employs TRBV7-3 and TRBJ2-3, with a possible D match to TRBD2 (6 bases). This CDR3 has 16 residues. Trimming left V 4 bases short and J 1 base short, with 15 bases between. The V gene's germline CDR1 is SGHTA and CDR2 FQGTGA. The CDR3 coding sequence is TGTGCCAGCAGCTCTACGGACTACTCTCGCACAGATACGCAGTATTTT. This sequence encodes CASSSTDYSRTDTQYF. Using reference TRBV7-3 and TRBJ2-3 for the parts outside the CDR3, the full variable domain is GAGVSQTPSNKVTEKGKYVELRCDPISGHTALYWYRQSLGQGPEFLIYFQGTGAADDSGLPNDRFFAVRPEGSVSTLKIQRTERGDSAVYLCASSSTDYSRTDTQYFGPGTRLTVL.

The chain links TRBV9 to TRBJ2-1; D not certain. Germline assignment: CDR1 SGDLS and CDR2 YYNGEE. Deletions cut 0 bases from V and 8 bases from J, with 6 bases between. The CDR3 sequence is 12 residues long. The CDR3, as DNA: TGTGCCAGCAGCGTAGAATCGGATGAGCAGTTCTTC. This translates into CASSVESDEQFF.